The 17 T cell receptor beta chains in this list originate from one sample, sequenced in a study of shared clonotypes between healthy human individuals. Data came from immunoSEQ multiplex PCR; TCRdb stores just in-frame clones and leaves some out. Found here are some 2,000,000 clones, just under 95% of them singletons; the top ten hold roughly 1%. As defined, naive CD8 cells were CD45RO-negative and positively selected for CCR7, with terminally differentiated effector memory CD45RA+ cells excluded. Sequencing was carried out using naive CD8+ T cells sorted from blood. These receptor sequences come from a man aged 18 to 29 in good health.

The CDR3 DNA reads as TGTGCCAGCAGTGAAACCCTGTTGGGGGTCGCTGGAAACACCATATATTTT. This codes for CASSETLLGVAGNTIYF. The chain employs TRBV2 and TRBJ1-3, with D possibly TRBD1 on 5 matching bases. Germline V lookup: CDR1 SNHLY, CDR2 FYNNEI. The CDR3 extends over 17 amino acids. V was trimmed by 2 bases and J by 2 bases, leaving 16 bases between them.

The chain recombines TRBV7-2 with TRBJ2-1; no clear D gene. Germline values: CDR1 SGHTA, CDR2 FQGNSA. V was shortened by 1 base and J by 4 bases, with 11 bases between the two germline ends. CDR3 length equals 15 residues. CDR3 loop: CASSLELVGYNEQFF. CDR3 in DNA: TGTGCCAGCAGCTTAGAGTTGGTAGGATACAATGAGCAGTTCTTC.

The chain uses TRBV7-9 and TRBJ2-2; D not resolved. The CDR3 has 17 amino acids. Germline assignment: CDR1 SEHNR and CDR2 FQNEAQ (reference sequence). Trimming shortened V by 5 bases and J by 0 bases, and 16 bases separated the two germline ends. CDR3: CASSIPSDQANTGELFF. The CDR3 region has the DNA TGTGCCAGCAGCATCCCATCCGACCAAGCGAACACCGGGGAGCTGTTTTTT.

This clone appeared a single time. The chain links TRBV28 to TRBJ1-1, with 12 bases aligning to TRBD1. J was trimmed by 8 bases and V by 6 bases; bases with no gene match: 7. Germline V gene lookup returns CDR1 MDHEN and CDR2 SYDVKM. The CDR3 covers 14 residues. CDR3 sequence reads: CASSYPGTGGEAFF. The CDR3 nucleotides are TGTGCCAGCAGCTATCCGGGGACAGGGGGCGAAGCTTTCTTT.

A note on this clone: Other DNA sequences in this specimen translate into the identical CDR3. This chain joins TRBV11-2 and TRBJ2-6; D is unclear. The CDR3 is 14 amino acids. CDR1 and CDR2 from the germline V gene are SGHAT and FQNNGV. The ends were cut back, 3 bases at V and 0 bases at J, with 3 bases in the middle. CDR3 sequence reads: CASSLSSGANVLTF. The CDR3 DNA sequence: TGTGCCAGCAGCTTGAGCTCTGGGGCCAACGTCCTGACTTTC.

The chain links TRBV7-2 to TRBJ2-7; TRBD2 aligns across 8 bases. The CDR3 covers 14 residues. J was trimmed by 2 bases and V by 7 bases; bases with no gene match: 7. CDR1 SGHTA and CDR2 FQGNSA come from the germline V gene. The DNA for the CDR3 is TGTGCCAGCAACCTCTTAGCGGGGACCTACGAGCAGTACTTC. Translated: CASNLLAGTYEQYF.

The chain links TRBV5-4 to TRBJ1-2; D is possibly TRBD1 (6 bases). The germline V and J ends were trimmed by 4 bases and 2 bases, with 9 bases remaining between them. Germline assignment: CDR1 SGHNT and CDR2 YYREEE (reference sequence). This CDR3 comprises 13 residues. Here the CDR3 reads CASSTDRNYGYTF. The DNA of the CDR3 is TGTGCCAGCAGCACGGACAGAAACTATGGCTACACCTTC.

This clone was recorded once. The chain joins TRBV13 to TRBJ2-1; no clear D. CDR3 length: 12 residues. The V end was cut by 4 bases, the J end by 9 bases, with 10 bases between. The germline CDR1 and CDR2 sequences are PRHDT and FYEKMQ (reference sequence). CDR3 amino acids: CASSSGWGEQFF. The DNA of the CDR3 is TGTGCCAGCAGCTCCGGCTGGGGTGAGCAGTTCTTC. Using reference TRBV13 and TRBJ2-1 for the parts outside the CDR3, the full variable domain is AAGVIQSPRHLIKEKRETATLKCYPIPRHDTVYWYQQGPGQDPQFLISFYEKMQSDKGSIPDRFSAQQFSDYHSELNMSSLELGDSALYFCASSSGWGEQFFGPGTRLTVL.

This chain uses TRBV6-5 with TRBJ2-7; D is perhaps TRBD1 (6 bases). The CDR3 length is 12 residues. Germline CDR1 and CDR2: MNHEY and SVGAGI. The V and J ends lost 5 bases and 5 bases respectively, with 10 bases between them. The CDR3 reads CASSLRGDEQYF. CDR3 nucleotides: TGTGCCAGCAGTCTCAGGGGTGACGAGCAGTACTTC.

V is TRBV27 and J is TRBJ2-1, with a tentative D call TRBD1 (6 bases). CDR1 MNHEY and CDR2 SMNVEV come from the germline V gene (reference sequence). This CDR3 has 17 residues. V shed 0 bases and J shed 4 bases, with 16 bases lying between them. CDR3 residues: CASSLSTVVRGYNEQFF. CDR3 bases: TGTGCCAGCAGTTTATCCACAGTGGTAAGGGGGTACAATGAGCAGTTCTTC.

A note on this clone: The sample contains more than one DNA sequence encoding this CDR3. The chain uses TRBV6-6 and TRBJ2-5, with D hard to call. The CDR3 loop spans 11 amino acids. The V end lost 6 bases, the J end lost 1 base, and 3 bases lay between the germline ends. Looked up from germline, CDR1 is MNHNY and CDR2 is SVGAGI (reference sequence). The CDR3 bases are TGTGCCAGCAGCTTCCAAGAGACCCAGTACTTC. Its translation: CASSFQETQYF.

CDR3 residues: CASTLTSGSLETQYF. DNA for the CDR3: TGTGCCAGCACCCTGACTAGCGGGAGCCTCGAGACCCAGTACTTC. The V call is TRBV27, the J call TRBJ2-5; 12 bases are a match to TRBD2. CDR1 MNHEY and CDR2 SMNVEV come from the germline V gene (reference sequence). Trimming took 7 bases from V and 5 from J; bases not matched to a gene: 8. CDR3 length equals 15 residues.

This clone appeared once. The chain employs TRBV4-1 and TRBJ2-1, with D perhaps TRBD1 (6 bases). V lost 0 bases and J 15 bases, leaving 15 bases between the germline ends. Germline CDR1 MGHRA, CDR2 YSYEKL. The CDR3 length is 13 residues. The CDR3 sequence is CASSQDVRGLGFF. DNA of the CDR3: TGCGCCAGCAGCCAAGATGTCAGGGGATTAGGGTTCTTC.

With regard to this clone: Other DNA sequences from this sample encode an identical CDR3 as well. Here the CDR3 reads CASSLLGSSGANVLTF. The CDR3 DNA sequence: TGTGCCAGCAGTTTACTTGGCAGTTCTGGGGCCAACGTCCTGACTTTC. The chain is built from TRBV27 and TRBJ2-6; D remains ambiguous. The germline V and J ends were trimmed by 2 bases and 1 base, with 9 bases remaining between them. This CDR3 has 16 residues. The germline gives CDR1 MNHEY, CDR2 SMNVEV (reference sequence).

The chain is built from TRBV6-1 and TRBJ1-2, with 7 bases aligning to TRBD1. Losses at the gene ends were 3 bases for V and 0 bases for J; bases not matched to a gene: 10. The CDR3 consists of 17 residues. Looked up from germline, CDR1 is MNHNS and CDR2 is SASEGT. CDR3 residues: CASSDPTWDRANYGYTF. The CDR3 DNA follows: TGTGCCAGCAGTGATCCGACATGGGACAGAGCTAACTATGGCTACACCTTC.

The chain carries TRBV28 and TRBJ2-2; 9 positions match TRBD1. Germline trimming cut 4 bases from V and 4 bases from J; bases unmatched to any gene: 1. CDR1 and CDR2 (germline): MDHEN, SYDVKM. This CDR3 has 14 amino acids. CDR3 sequence (DNA): TGTGCCAGCAGTTCACAGGGGGCCACCGGGGAGCTGTTTTTT. It codes for CASSSQGATGELFF. The variable domain in full, completed from reference TRBV28 and TRBJ2-2, reads DVKVTQSSRYLVKRTGEKVFLECVQDMDHENMFWYRQDPGLGLRLIYFSYDVKMKEKGDIPEGYSVSREKKERFSLILESASTNQTSMYLCASSSQGATGELFFGEGSRLTVL.

The chain combines TRBV27 with TRBJ1-5; 7 nucleotides agree with TRBD1. Losses at the gene ends were 1 base for V and 5 bases for J; bases not matched to a gene: 2. Germline V gene sequence: CDR1 MNHEY, CDR2 SMNVEV (reference sequence). The CDR3 loop spans 14 amino acids. CDR3 sequence reads: CASSLFTGDQPQHF. DNA of the CDR3: TGTGCCAGCAGTTTATTCACAGGGGATCAGCCCCAGCATTTT.